This T cell receptor (beta chain) was sequenced during a study of Graves' ophthalmopathy and Graves' hyperthyroidism. CDR1 is SQVTM, CDR2 ANQGSEA, per germline. The CDR3 loop spans 15 amino acids. After removal of 3 bases from V and 8 bases from J, the junction contained 15 bases not matched to a gene. Many counts were recorded for this clonotype. Its antigen is unidentified. General study results and limits: Detection in blood was also observed for most expanded thyroid clonotypes above 0.001 frequency.

Diagnosis used clinical symptoms, serum thyroxine, TRAb, thyroid ultrasound and orbital computed tomography. PBMCs originated in 7.5 to 10 ml of fresh peripheral blood. RNA transcripts provided the template for amplifying TCR beta CDR3 regions. Scientists carried out first-round RT-PCR using HTBI primers and then a second-round multiplex PCR. TCRdb itself ran the multiplex PCR reads through MiXCR, one entry per CDR3 protein. Here the sample spans approximately 460,000 distinct CDR3 sequences, about 15% being singletons. The receptor was isolated from a woman between 25 and 40 years old with Graves' ophthalmopathy. The source material was blood. The V and J genes are TRBV29-1 and TRBJ1-2, with TRBD1 matching 7 bases. CDR3 sequence reads: CSVEEATGLSEGYTF. CDR3 bases: TGCAGCGTTGAGGAAGCGACAGGGTTAAGCGAGGGCTACACCTTC.